This passage covers 23 T cell receptor beta chains from one sample sequenced in a study of shared clonotypes between healthy human individuals (dated by TCRdb to 2018 to 2021). CD8 naive samples were obtained by positive selection for CCR7 among CD45RO-negative cells, yielding a CD45RA+CCR7+ population from which TemRA cells were excluded. To prepare the library, the immunoSEQ multiplex PCR assay was applied. Held by TCRdb, this immuneACCESS table contains in-frame sequences only and omits some clones. Under half of the omission traces to an unresolved V gene where checked; the cause of the rest is unknown. Within this sample are about 680,000 clones, with about 91% of them counted one time only. Jointly, the top ten make up roughly 24% of the sample. Sequenced: naive CD8+ T cells sorted from blood. The cell subset or site label here, explained by the study, means: CD45RA+CCR7+. The origin of the receptors is a man aged 30 to 45 in good health.

The rearrangement joins TRBV28 to TRBJ2-7, with D perhaps given as TRBD1 or TRBD2 (5 bases each). Trimming took 6 bases from V and 4 from J, leaving 22 bases between them. CDR3 length: 16 residues. Germline V gene lookup returns CDR1 MDHEN and CDR2 SYDVKM. The CDR3 spells CASSPREGKEEYEQYF. The CDR3 nucleotides read TGTGCCAGCAGCCCTCGAGAGGGGAAGGAGGAATACGAGCAGTACTTC.

This clone was picked up one time. V is TRBV5-1 and J is TRBJ2-5; 13 bases are a match to TRBD2. CDR3 size: 16 residues. The germline V gene has CDR1 SGHRS and CDR2 YFSETQ. The V and J ends lost 2 bases and 5 bases, in that order; junction bases with no gene match: 6. This chain's CDR3 is CASSFGTSGMGETQYF. The CDR3 region has the DNA TGCGCCAGCAGCTTTGGGACTAGCGGGATGGGCGAGACCCAGTACTTC.

The chain joins TRBV6-5 to TRBJ2-7, with 10 positions matching TRBD2. Germline CDR1 is MNHEY and CDR2 is SVGAGI. The CDR3 is made up of 16 amino acids. J was trimmed by 2 bases and V by 1 base; bases with no gene match: 5. DNA for the CDR3: TGTGCCAGCAGTTACTTTACTAGCGGGACACCCTACGAGCAGTACTTC. It yields the protein CASSYFTSGTPYEQYF.

This chain links TRBV18 with TRBJ2-1; 7 nucleotides align to TRBD2. CDR1 is KGHSH and CDR2 is LQKENI in the germline V gene. This CDR3 comprises 16 residues. The ends lost 6 bases at V and 4 bases at J; junction bases unmatched: 12. The CDR3 protein is CASSRAGEERYNEQFF. The CDR3 bases are TGTGCCAGCTCTCGGGCGGGAGAGGAGAGGTACAATGAGCAGTTCTTC.

V usage is TRBV28 and J usage is TRBJ1-5; TRBD1 agrees at 7 bases. CDR3 size: 14 residues. The germline V gene encodes CDR1 MDHEN and CDR2 SYDVKM. V lost 0 bases and J lost 7; bases outside the gene matches: 3. The DNA of the CDR3 is TGTGCCAGCAGTTTATGGGAGGGGGCCCAGCCCCAGCATTTT. Amino acids: CASSLWEGAQPQHF.

The genes are TRBV5-4 and TRBJ1-1; 7 bases are shared with TRBD1. The J segment lost 6 bases and the V segment lost 6 bases, leaving 5 bases of the junction unmatched. The V gene's germline CDR1 is SGHNT and CDR2 YYREEE (reference sequence). The CDR3 covers 12 residues. The CDR3 DNA reads as TGTGCCAGCACAGGGGGGGGCGCTGAAGCTTTCTTT. It encodes CASTGGGAEAFF.

About this clone itself: Within the sample, other DNA sequences also encode this same CDR3. The rearrangement joins TRBV7-9 to TRBJ2-2, with a possible D match to TRBD1 (5 bases). The V end lost 5 bases, the J end lost 6 bases, and 10 bases lay between the germline ends. Germline V gene data show CDR1 as SEHNR and CDR2 as FQNEAQ (reference sequence). The CDR3 covers 13 residues. CDR3 residues: CASSLGVAGELFF. CDR3 in DNA: TGTGCCAGCAGCCTAGGGGTGGCCGGGGAGCTGTTTTTT.

The chain's CDR3 is CASSPWTNTEAFF. The CDR3 nucleotides are TGTGCCAGCAGCCCATGGACGAACACTGAAGCTTTCTTT. This chain uses TRBV7-2 with TRBJ1-1; D not resolved. The germline gives CDR1 SGHTA, CDR2 FQGNSA. Trimming stripped 5 bases from V and 1 base from J, with 8 bases between. The CDR3 runs 13 residues.

The chain joins TRBV18 to TRBJ2-1; D may be TRBD2 (6 bases). The CDR3 length is 17 residues. V lost 3 bases and J 0 bases, leaving 15 bases between the germline ends. Germline CDR1 is KGHSH and CDR2 is LQKENI. CDR3 amino acids: CASSPYSGGTSYNEQFF. DNA of the CDR3: TGTGCCAGCTCACCTTATTCTGGGGGGACCTCCTACAATGAGCAGTTCTTC.

The genes are TRBV9 and TRBJ2-1; 13 bases map to TRBD2. With 4 bases clipped from V and 5 bases from J, the junction kept 15 bases outside the gene matches. CDR3 length equals 19 residues. Germline V lookup: CDR1 SGDLS, CDR2 YYNGEE. CDR3 sequence reads: CASSTPGTSGAPEDNEQFF. DNA of the CDR3: TGTGCCAGCAGCACCCCGGGGACTAGCGGGGCCCCGGAAGACAATGAGCAGTTCTTC. Based on the CDR3 plus reference TRBV9 and TRBJ2-1, the full variable domain is DSGVTQTPKHLITATGQRVTLRCSPRSGDLSVYWYQQSLDQGLQFLIQYYNGEERAKGNILERFSAQQFPDLHSELNLSSLELGDSALYFCASSTPGTSGAPEDNEQFFGPGTRLTVL.

The J gene is TRBJ2-4, the V gene TRBV7-2; D possibly corresponds to TRBD2 (6 bases). Germline V CDR1 and CDR2: SGHTA, FQGNSA. Trimming removed 1 base at V and 0 bases at J, with 19 bases between. The CDR3 length is 19 residues. The CDR3 sequence: CASSLVSGQRALAKNIQYF. The DNA for the CDR3 is TGTGCCAGCAGCTTAGTATCCGGGCAGCGGGCTCTAGCCAAAAACATTCAGTACTTC.

The V call is TRBV27, the J call TRBJ2-1; D may correspond to TRBD1 or TRBD2 (5 bases each). Germline V CDR1 and CDR2: MNHEY, SMNVEV (reference sequence). The V end was cut by 5 bases, the J end by 6 bases, with 11 bases between. CDR3 size: 13 residues. The DNA for the CDR3 is TGTGCCAGCAGTCCGGGACCAACCAATGAGCAGTTCTTC. Amino acid sequence: CASSPGPTNEQFF.

The CDR3 DNA sequence: TGTGCCAGCAGTTCCCTCGGGTGGGGGCAAACAGATACGCAGTATTTT. Its protein product is CASSSLGWGQTDTQYF. The chain combines TRBV27 with TRBJ2-3; weak D call: TRBD1 (6 bases). Germline V gene sequence: CDR1 MNHEY, CDR2 SMNVEV (reference sequence). This CDR3 is built from 16 residues. V dropped 4 bases and J dropped 3 bases, with 17 bases sitting between them.

V usage is TRBV10-3 and J usage is TRBJ2-7; D is possibly TRBD1 or TRBD2 (5 bases each). This CDR3 spans 15 amino acids. Deletions cut 3 bases from V and 3 bases from J, with 15 bases between. Germline assignment: CDR1 ENHRY and CDR2 SYGVKD. Here the CDR3 reads CAISDAGTGYYEQYF. DNA of the CDR3: TGTGCCATCAGTGATGCTGGGACGGGGTACTACGAGCAGTACTTC.

This clone has only a few counts. This chain links TRBV11-2 with TRBJ2-2, with D perhaps matching TRBD2 (5 bases). CDR3 length equals 14 residues. CDR1 is SGHAT, CDR2 FQNNGV, per germline. V was cut by 5 bases and J by 5 bases, with 12 bases left in between. For the CDR3, the DNA is TGTGCCAGCAGCCCGTCGACGGGAACCGGGGAGCTGTTTTTT. This gives the protein CASSPSTGTGELFF.

The V call is TRBV18, the J call TRBJ2-1, with 8 bases aligning to TRBD1. Germline CDR1 is KGHSH and CDR2 is LQKENI. This CDR3 is built from 19 residues. The trim removed 3 bases at V and 8 bases at J, leaving 21 bases unmatched. Here the CDR3 reads CASSPFPSTGQEGWDEQFF. CDR3 coding DNA: TGTGCCAGCTCACCTTTTCCTTCGACGGGACAGGAGGGCTGGGATGAGCAGTTCTTC.

In its sample, this clone was seen a few times. This chain links TRBV5-4 with TRBJ2-3; maybe TRBD1 (6 bases). The CDR3 is made up of 17 amino acids. Germline CDR1 reads SGHNT; CDR2 reads YYREEE (reference sequence). V was shortened by 4 bases and J by 1 base, with 19 bases between the two germline ends. The CDR3 here is CASSHDLDRLGTDTQYF. The CDR3 DNA follows: TGTGCCAGCAGCCATGATCTTGACAGGTTGGGCACAGATACGCAGTATTTT.

This chain connects TRBV14 to TRBJ2-1; 7 nucleotides match TRBD1. Trimming took 1 base from V and 2 from J; bases not matched to a gene: 8. Looked up from germline, CDR1 is SGHDN and CDR2 is FVKESK. The CDR3 runs to 17 residues. In DNA, the CDR3 is TGTGCCAGCAGCCAAGGCCCCGACAGGGACCCCTACAATGAGCAGTTCTTC. Amino acids: CASSQGPDRDPYNEQFF.

The chain combines TRBV7-3 with TRBJ2-3, with 8 bases aligning to TRBD1. V gave up 1 base and J gave up 4 bases; unmatched junction bases: 4. The length of the CDR3 is 15 residues. Germline V gene sequence: CDR1 SGHTA, CDR2 FQGTGA. This CDR3 reads CASSLSGTGADTQYF. The CDR3 nucleotides are TGTGCCAGCAGCTTAAGTGGGACAGGCGCAGATACGCAGTATTTT.

Details on this clone: The sample contains more than one DNA sequence encoding this CDR3. The gene calls are TRBV9 and TRBJ2-6; D is ambiguous. The germline V and J ends were trimmed by 3 bases and 0 bases, with 4 bases remaining between them. Per germline, CDR1 SGDLS and CDR2 YYNGEE. The CDR3 is 14 residues long. The CDR3 region has the DNA TGTGCCAGCAGCGGAAGCTCTGGGGCCAACGTCCTGACTTTC. Protein: CASSGSSGANVLTF.

This chain connects TRBV2 to TRBJ1-1; perhaps TRBD1 as D (6 bases). Per the germline V gene, CDR1 is SNHLY and CDR2 is FYNNEI. The length of the CDR3 is 12 residues. The germline V and J ends were trimmed by 5 bases and 4 bases, with 8 bases remaining between them. The DNA of the CDR3 is TGTGCCAGCAGTTCAGGGGCCACTGAAGCTTTCTTT. Its translation: CASSSGATEAFF.

The rearrangement joins TRBV28 to TRBJ2-3; D gene ambiguous. The CDR3 is made up of 14 amino acids. V lost 3 bases and J 6 bases, leaving 13 bases between the germline ends. Germline CDR1 is MDHEN and CDR2 is SYDVKM. The CDR3 protein is CASSFRANEDTQYF. CDR3 nucleotide sequence: TGTGCCAGCAGTTTTCGGGCTAACGAGGATACGCAGTATTTT.

The chain carries TRBV19 and TRBJ1-4; D remains unclear. CDR3 length equals 16 residues. The germline CDR1 and CDR2 sequences are LNHDA and SQIVND (reference sequence). Trimming removed 5 bases from V and 0 bases from J, with 13 bases in between. CDR3 loop: CASSEEGWATNEKLFF. The CDR3 DNA reads TGTGCCAGTAGTGAAGAGGGATGGGCAACTAATGAAAAACTGTTTTTT.